Sequencing of this TCR beta chain was carried out in a study of T cell repertoires in cytomegalovirus infection. Study details: Public TCR beta signature analysis indicated the presence of both CMV infection and matching HLA type.

Remarks on this clonotype: Its antigen remains unidentified.

From germline, CDR1 is DFQATT and CDR2 SNEGSKA (reference sequence). V dropped 6 bases and J dropped 2; count of bases not matched to a gene: 14. The CDR3 contains 16 residues. Study-wide findings and caveats: HLA-C-restricted TCR beta clonotypes specific for CMV led the ex vivo response.

TCRdb re-called the reads with MiXCR, one entry per CDR3 protein. The sample carries about 260,000 distinct CDR3 sequences, about 13% recorded once. The chain recombines TRBV20-1 with TRBJ2-7, with 9 nucleotides matching TRBD1. Sequencing used PBMCs. This TCR was recovered from a human donor in good health (CMV status not recorded). Some clones in this sample may be carry-over from other donors' samples. The CDR3 protein is CSANPYLGQGAYEQYF. The CDR3 DNA is TGCAGTGCAAACCCTTATCTGGGACAGGGAGCCTACGAGCAGTACTTC.